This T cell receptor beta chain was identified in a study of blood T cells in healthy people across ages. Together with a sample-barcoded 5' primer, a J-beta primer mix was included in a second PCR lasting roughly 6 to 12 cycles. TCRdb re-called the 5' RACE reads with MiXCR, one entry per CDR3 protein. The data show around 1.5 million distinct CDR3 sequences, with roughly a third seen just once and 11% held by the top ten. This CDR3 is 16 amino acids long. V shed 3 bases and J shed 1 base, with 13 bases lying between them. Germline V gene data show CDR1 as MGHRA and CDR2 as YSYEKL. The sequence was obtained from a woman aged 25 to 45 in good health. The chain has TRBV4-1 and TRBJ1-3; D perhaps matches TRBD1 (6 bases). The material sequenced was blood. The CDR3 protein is CASSQAGGGSGNTIYF. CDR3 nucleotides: TGCGCCAGCAGCCAGGCGGGAGGGGGATCTGGAAACACCATATATTTT.